The 29 T cell receptor beta chains given below trace back to one sample, sequenced in a study of OX40 agonist ivuxolimab in advanced cancers. The table came from immunoSEQ multiplex PCR; TCRdb's copy has only in-frame clones and leaves some out. The table lists some 77,000 clones, around 86% of them singletons. The sequences come from CD4+ or CD8+ T cells sorted from blood, collected in a trial of the OX40 agonist ivuxolimab. The receptors were sampled from an adult with an advanced solid tumor such as melanoma, head and neck, liver or kidney cancer.

The gene calls are TRBV18 and TRBJ1-2; D uncertain. V lost 4 bases and J 1 base, leaving 19 bases between the germline ends. This CDR3 has 17 residues. CDR1 and CDR2 (germline): KGHSH, LQKENI. The CDR3 spells CASSHYEERIFNYGYTF. The CDR3 DNA reads TGTGCCAGCTCACATTACGAGGAGAGGATCTTTAACTATGGCTACACCTTC. The full variable domain, its missing parts supplied by reference TRBV18 and TRBJ1-2, is NAGVMQNPRHLVRRRGQEARLRCSPMKGHSHVYWYRQLPEEGLKFMVYLQKENIIDESGMPKERFSAEFPKEGPSILRIQQVVRGDSAAYFCASSHYEERIFNYGYTFGSGTRLTVV.

This clone was found once. For the CDR3, the DNA is TGTGCCATCAGTAAGACAGGGGGCCCCACAGATACGCAGTATTTT. It codes for CAISKTGGPTDTQYF. This chain links TRBV10-3 with TRBJ2-3; 10 bases fit TRBD1. The CDR3 runs to 15 residues. Germline V gene data show CDR1 as ENHRY and CDR2 as SYGVKD. Trimming took 5 bases from V and 2 from J; bases not matched to a gene: 4.

The rearrangement joins TRBV7-3 to TRBJ2-3, with D possibly matching TRBD1 (6 bases). Trimming shortened V by 4 bases and J by 7 bases, and 15 bases separated the two germline ends. The length of the CDR3 is 14 residues. Germline V gene data show CDR1 as SGHTA and CDR2 as FQGTGA. The CDR3 nucleotides read TGTGCCAGCAGCTCCTCAGGGGACATCAATACGCAGTATTTT. This gives the protein CASSSSGDINTQYF.

This clone came up once. The genes are TRBV6-1 and TRBJ2-3; 10 nucleotides match TRBD2. Trimming took 4 bases from V and 3 from J; bases not matched to a gene: 7. The CDR3 consists of 16 residues. Looked up from germline, CDR1 is MNHNS and CDR2 is SASEGT. CDR3 nucleotide sequence: TGTGCCAGCAGTGCTCTAGCGGGAGTAGAAACAGATACGCAGTATTTT. It yields the protein CASSALAGVETDTQYF.

This clone came up once. V and J are TRBV9 and TRBJ1-2; D gene ambiguous. Germline V gene data show CDR1 as SGDLS and CDR2 as YYNGEE. The CDR3 extends over 15 amino acids. Trimming took off 0 bases at V and 9 bases at J, with 18 bases between the two ends. In DNA form, the CDR3 reads TGTGCCAGCAGCGTAGAAGGAGGAGGCACGTATCGCTACACCTTC. Its translation is CASSVEGGGTYRYTF.

This chain connects TRBV6-1 to TRBJ2-7; tentatively, D is TRBD1 (5 bases). The ends were cut back, 2 bases at V and 9 bases at J, with 14 bases in the middle. Germline V gene data show CDR1 as MNHNS and CDR2 as SASEGT. The CDR3 totals 13 residues. Written as DNA, the CDR3 is TGTGCCAGCAGTGAAACCCAGGGTACCGGGCAGTACTTC. This codes for CASSETQGTGQYF.

The chain links TRBV5-1 to TRBJ1-1; D is perhaps TRBD1 (6 bases). Per germline, CDR1 SGHRS and CDR2 YFSETQ. The CDR3 length is 14 residues. The V and J ends lost 0 bases and 3 bases respectively, with 9 bases between them. The CDR3 reads CASSLVGGDTEAFF. The CDR3 DNA reads as TGCGCCAGCAGCTTGGTTGGGGGCGACACTGAAGCTTTCTTT.

The V call is TRBV5-1, the J call TRBJ1-1; D not certain. Germline V gene data show CDR1 as SGHRS and CDR2 as YFSETQ. The CDR3 runs 16 residues. V was cut by 1 base and J by 5 bases, with 18 bases left in between. CDR3 amino acids: CASSLRSAPPGTEAFF. The CDR3 nucleotides read TGCGCCAGCAGCTTGAGGTCAGCTCCTCCGGGGACTGAAGCTTTCTTT.

The sample holds a few counts of this clone. V and J are TRBV28 and TRBJ2-7; maybe TRBD2 (5 bases). Germline V gives CDR1 MDHEN, CDR2 SYDVKM. V was shortened by 2 bases and J by 2 bases, with 13 bases between the two germline ends. CDR3 size: 15 residues. CDR3 nucleotides: TGTGCCAGCAGTTTAGAGCCTAGCTACACCTACGAGCAGTACTTC. Amino acids: CASSLEPSYTYEQYF.

The genes are TRBV18 and TRBJ2-5; D unresolved. V was trimmed by 5 bases and J by 0 bases, leaving 4 bases between them. The CDR3 covers 12 residues. Germline loops: CDR1 KGHSH, CDR2 LQKENI. This CDR3 is CASSNNQETQYF. The CDR3 bases are TGTGCCAGCTCAAACAACCAAGAGACCCAGTACTTC.

This clone was observed once. The chain employs TRBV28 and TRBJ1-5; D is possibly TRBD1 (5 bases). The CDR3 sequence is 13 residues long. Trimming took 8 bases from V and 3 from J, leaving 11 bases between them. Germline CDR1 MDHEN, CDR2 SYDVKM. The CDR3 DNA reads TGTGCCAGCGATCAGGGAACCAATCAGCCCCAGCATTTT. This codes for CASDQGTNQPQHF.

The chain is built from TRBV6-1 and TRBJ1-4; D is perhaps TRBD1 (6 bases). CDR3 size: 13 residues. V shed 1 base and J shed 7 bases, with 7 bases lying between them. Germline-derived CDR1 and CDR2 are MNHNS and SASEGT. CDR3 coding DNA: TGTGCCAGCAGTGAAGTACAGGGTGAAAAACTGTTTTTT. Protein sequence: CASSEVQGEKLFF.

The chain combines TRBV30 with TRBJ1-5, with 8 bases identical to TRBD1. Trimming at V came to 3 bases and at J to 0 bases, leaving 10 bases not matched to a gene. The CDR3 is 17 residues long. From germline, CDR1 is GTSNPN and CDR2 SVGIG (reference sequence). In nucleotides, the CDR3 is TGTGCCTGGAGCGGGAACAGGGGGACCTATAGCAATCAGCCCCAGCATTTT. The encoded protein is CAWSGNRGTYSNQPQHF. Full variable domain (remainder filled in from reference TRBV30 and TRBJ1-5): SQTIHQWPATLVQPVGSPLSLECTVEGTSNPNLYWYRQAAGRGLQLLFYSVGIGQISSEVPQNLSASRPQDRQFILSSKKLLLSDSGFYLCAWSGNRGTYSNQPQHFGDGTRLSIL.

This rearrangement joins TRBV10-3 to TRBJ2-7; a weak D match, TRBD2 (6 bases). The V and J ends lost 6 bases and 1 base respectively, with 10 bases between them. The CDR3 spans 13 residues. CDR1 ENHRY and CDR2 SYGVKD come from the germline V gene. CDR3 region: CAISDGTSYEQYF. In DNA form, the CDR3 reads TGTGCCATCAGCGACGGGACTTCCTACGAGCAGTACTTC.

CDR3 region: CASSLYPGTYEQYF. The DNA of the CDR3 is TGTGCCAGCAGTTTATACCCAGGAACCTACGAGCAGTACTTC. The chain uses TRBV27 and TRBJ2-7; no clear D. This CDR3 comprises 14 residues. Germline V gene data show CDR1 as MNHEY and CDR2 as SMNVEV (reference sequence). V lost 1 base and J lost 2, with 9 bases in between.

The chain uses TRBV9 and TRBJ2-1; D is undetermined. The V end was cut by 2 bases, the J end by 15 bases, with 12 bases between. Germline assignment: CDR1 SGDLS and CDR2 YYNGEE. CDR3 length: 11 amino acids. CDR3 DNA sequence: TGTGCCAGCAGCGTCTGGGCGCGGAGGTTCTTC. This sequence encodes CASSVWARRFF.

This sequence joins TRBV9 and TRBJ2-2; D is perhaps TRBD1 (6 bases). From germline, CDR1 is SGDLS and CDR2 YYNGEE. Trimming took off 0 bases at V and 5 bases at J, with 17 bases between the two ends. The CDR3 is 17 amino acids. As DNA, the CDR3 is TGTGCCAGCAGCGTAGTTGGACAGAATTTTCCAACCGGGGAGCTGTTTTTT. Its translation is CASSVVGQNFPTGELFF.

Only one count was recorded for this clone. The J gene is TRBJ2-7, the V gene TRBV9; D gene uncertain. V shed 0 bases and J shed 6 bases, with 7 bases lying between them. CDR1 is SGDLS and CDR2 is YYNGEE in the germline V gene. The CDR3 is 12 residues long. CDR3 sequence reads: CASSVGVSEQYF. The CDR3, as DNA: TGTGCCAGCAGCGTAGGGGTTAGCGAGCAGTACTTC.

A word on this clone: A read error may account for a junction end that differs from germline. V is TRBV27 and J is TRBJ1-4; D not resolved. The length of the CDR3 is 14 residues. Germline CDR1 and CDR2: MNHEY and SMNVEV (reference sequence). The CDR3 coding sequence is TGTGCCAGCCGTTTGGACTTAGGATCGGAAAAACTGTTTTTT. The encoded protein is CASRLDLGSEKLFF.

The chain couples TRBV19 to TRBJ2-6, with 11 bases lining up with TRBD1. The germline V gene has CDR1 LNHDA and CDR2 SQIVND (reference sequence). The CDR3 consists of 18 residues. V lost 7 bases, J lost 0 bases, and 8 bases stayed unmatched. The CDR3 DNA follows: TGTGCCAGTACCCTGGGGGACAGGGGGACCTCTGGGGCCAACGTCCTGACTTTC. The encoded protein is CASTLGDRGTSGANVLTF. The full variable domain, in which reference TRBV19 and TRBJ2-6 provide the parts outside the CDR3, is DGGITQSPKYLFRKEGQNVTLSCEQNLNHDAMYWYRQDPGQGLRLIYYSQIVNDFQKGDIAEGYSVSREKKESFPLTVTSAQKNPTAFYLCASTLGDRGTSGANVLTFGAGSRLTVL.

The rearrangement uses TRBV4-2 and TRBJ1-2; a possible D gene is TRBD1 (6 bases). V lost 0 bases and J 6 bases, leaving 8 bases between the germline ends. The CDR3 contains 13 residues. Germline V CDR1 and CDR2: LGHNA, YNFKEQ. CDR3 sequence: CASSQEGGHGYTF. CDR3 DNA sequence: TGTGCCAGCAGCCAAGAAGGGGGACATGGCTACACCTTC.

The chain carries TRBV28 and TRBJ2-7, with D perhaps matching TRBD2 (6 bases). The CDR3 runs 16 residues. Trimming cost V 4 bases and J 3 bases, with 19 bases left between them. Germline CDR1 and CDR2: MDHEN and SYDVKM. Written as DNA, the CDR3 is TGTGCCAGCAGTTCCCCTCGTGGGTTGCGGGGCTACGAGCAGTACTTC. It encodes CASSSPRGLRGYEQYF. Supplemented by reference TRBV28 and TRBJ2-7, the full variable domain reads DVKVTQSSRYLVKRTGEKVFLECVQDMDHENMFWYRQDPGLGLRLIYFSYDVKMKEKGDIPEGYSVSREKKERFSLILESASTNQTSMYLCASSSPRGLRGYEQYFGPGTRLTVT.

The V call is TRBV7-9, the J call TRBJ1-4; 8 positions match TRBD1. The CDR3 totals 16 residues. Germline-derived CDR1 and CDR2 are SEHNR and FQNEAQ (reference sequence). The V gene end was trimmed by 4 bases and the J gene end by 4 bases; junction bases not matched to a gene: 8. CDR3 residues: CASSSRGTGVNEKLFF. CDR3 bases: TGTGCCAGCAGCTCCCGCGGGACAGGCGTTAATGAAAAACTGTTTTTT.

The chain employs TRBV5-1 and TRBJ2-2, with a weak D call TRBD1 (5 bases). CDR3 size: 16 residues. The ends were cut back, 0 bases at V and 2 bases at J, with 11 bases in the middle. Per germline, CDR1 SGHRS and CDR2 YFSETQ. For the CDR3, the DNA is TGCGCCAGCAGCTTGGTTGCAGGGTTAAACACCGGGGAGCTGTTTTTT. This codes for CASSLVAGLNTGELFF.

This clone has a single count. The chain carries TRBV30 and TRBJ2-5; 8 bases fit TRBD2. Germline V gene lookup returns CDR1 GTSNPN and CDR2 SVGIG (reference sequence). V shed 1 base, J shed 5 bases, and the junction held 6 bases outside the gene matches. The CDR3 contains 14 residues. CDR3 in amino acids: CAWSGGGPRETQYF. The CDR3 nucleotides read TGTGCCTGGAGTGGCGGGGGGCCGCGGGAGACCCAGTACTTC.

This clone was detected only once. The J gene is TRBJ1-5, the V gene TRBV27; D possibly corresponds to TRBD1 (5 bases). This CDR3 region has 12 residues. Trimming stripped 0 bases from V and 10 bases from J, with 7 bases between. CDR1 and CDR2 (germline): MNHEY, SMNVEV (reference sequence). CDR3: CASSLSQGPQHF. The CDR3 DNA follows: TGTGCCAGCAGTTTATCCCAGGGCCCCCAGCATTTT.

The chain has TRBV5-1 and TRBJ1-3; D unclear. Trimming took off 4 bases at V and 1 base at J, with 15 bases between the two ends. Looked up from germline, CDR1 is SGHRS and CDR2 is YFSETQ. The length of the CDR3 is 16 residues. This CDR3 is CASSPGVKGSGNTIYF. The DNA of the CDR3 is TGCGCCAGCAGCCCCGGAGTCAAAGGATCTGGAAACACCATATATTTT. Variable domain in full (rest from reference TRBV5-1 and TRBJ1-3): KAGVTQTPRYLIKTRGQQVTLSCSPISGHRSVSWYQQTPGQGLQFLFEYFSETQRNKGNFPGRFSGRQFSNSRSEMNVSTLELGDSALYLCASSPGVKGSGNTIYFGEGSWLTVV.

The sample holds a few counts of this clone. This chain links TRBV7-2 with TRBJ2-1, with 8 bases that match TRBD2. V shed 4 bases, J shed 3 bases, and the junction held 5 bases outside the gene matches. CDR1 SGHTA and CDR2 FQGNSA come from the germline V gene. This CDR3 region has 15 residues. The CDR3 here is CASSSGTRGYNEQFF. The CDR3, as DNA: TGTGCCAGCAGCTCCGGGACTAGGGGCTACAATGAGCAGTTCTTC.

J is TRBJ2-5 and V is TRBV18; D may be TRBD1 or TRBD2 (5 bases each). The length of the CDR3 is 15 residues. Germline lookup yields CDR1 KGHSH and CDR2 LQKENI. V was cut by 5 bases and J by 2 bases, with 15 bases left in between. CDR3: CASSSTGTGQETQYF. The DNA for the CDR3 is TGTGCCAGCTCATCGACCGGGACGGGACAAGAGACCCAGTACTTC.